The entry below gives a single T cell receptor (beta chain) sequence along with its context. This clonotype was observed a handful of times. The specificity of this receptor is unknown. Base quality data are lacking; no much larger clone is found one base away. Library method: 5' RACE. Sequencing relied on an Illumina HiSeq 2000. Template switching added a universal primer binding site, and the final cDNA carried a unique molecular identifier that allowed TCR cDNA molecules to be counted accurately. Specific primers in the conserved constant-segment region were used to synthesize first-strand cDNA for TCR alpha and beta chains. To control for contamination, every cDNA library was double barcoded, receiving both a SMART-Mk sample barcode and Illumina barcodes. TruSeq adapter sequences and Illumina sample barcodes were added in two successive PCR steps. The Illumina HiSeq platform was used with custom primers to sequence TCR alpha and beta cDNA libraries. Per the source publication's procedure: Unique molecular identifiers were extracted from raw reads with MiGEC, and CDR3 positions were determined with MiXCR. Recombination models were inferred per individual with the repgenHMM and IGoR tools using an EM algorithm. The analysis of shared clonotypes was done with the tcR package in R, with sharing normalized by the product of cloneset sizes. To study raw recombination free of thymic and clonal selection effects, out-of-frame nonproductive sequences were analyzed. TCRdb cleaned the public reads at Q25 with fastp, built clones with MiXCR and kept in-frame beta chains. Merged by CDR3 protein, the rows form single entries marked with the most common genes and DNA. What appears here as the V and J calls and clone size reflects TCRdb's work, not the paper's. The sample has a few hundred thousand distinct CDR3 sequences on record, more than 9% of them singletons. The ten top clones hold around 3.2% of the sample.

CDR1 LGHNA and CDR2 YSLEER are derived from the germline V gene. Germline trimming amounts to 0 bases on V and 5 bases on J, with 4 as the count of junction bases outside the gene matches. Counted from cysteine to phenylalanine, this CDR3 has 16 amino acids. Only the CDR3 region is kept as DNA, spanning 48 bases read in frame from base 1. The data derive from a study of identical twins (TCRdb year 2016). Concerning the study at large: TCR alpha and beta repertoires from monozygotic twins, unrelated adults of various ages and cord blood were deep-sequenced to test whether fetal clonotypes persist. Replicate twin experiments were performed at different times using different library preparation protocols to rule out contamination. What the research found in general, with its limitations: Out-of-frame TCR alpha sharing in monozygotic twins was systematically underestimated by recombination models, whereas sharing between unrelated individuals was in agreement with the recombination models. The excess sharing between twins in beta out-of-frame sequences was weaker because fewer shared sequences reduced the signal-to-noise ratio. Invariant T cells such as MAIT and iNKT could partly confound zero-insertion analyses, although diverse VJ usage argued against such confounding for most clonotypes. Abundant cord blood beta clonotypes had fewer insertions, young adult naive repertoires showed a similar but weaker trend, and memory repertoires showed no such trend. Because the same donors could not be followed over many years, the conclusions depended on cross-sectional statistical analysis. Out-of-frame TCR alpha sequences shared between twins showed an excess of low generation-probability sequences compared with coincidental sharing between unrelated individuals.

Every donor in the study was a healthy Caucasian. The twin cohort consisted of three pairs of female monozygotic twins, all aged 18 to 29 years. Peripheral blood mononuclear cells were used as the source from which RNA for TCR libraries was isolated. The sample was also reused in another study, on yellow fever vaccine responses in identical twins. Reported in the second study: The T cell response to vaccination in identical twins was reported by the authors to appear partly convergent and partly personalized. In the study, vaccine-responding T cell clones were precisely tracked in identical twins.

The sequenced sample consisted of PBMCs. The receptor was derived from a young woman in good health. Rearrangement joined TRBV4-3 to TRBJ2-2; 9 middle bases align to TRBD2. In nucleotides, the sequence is TGCGCCAGCAGCCAAGATAGGCTAGCGGGAACCGGGGAGCTGTTTTTT. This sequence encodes CASSQDRLAGTGELFF.